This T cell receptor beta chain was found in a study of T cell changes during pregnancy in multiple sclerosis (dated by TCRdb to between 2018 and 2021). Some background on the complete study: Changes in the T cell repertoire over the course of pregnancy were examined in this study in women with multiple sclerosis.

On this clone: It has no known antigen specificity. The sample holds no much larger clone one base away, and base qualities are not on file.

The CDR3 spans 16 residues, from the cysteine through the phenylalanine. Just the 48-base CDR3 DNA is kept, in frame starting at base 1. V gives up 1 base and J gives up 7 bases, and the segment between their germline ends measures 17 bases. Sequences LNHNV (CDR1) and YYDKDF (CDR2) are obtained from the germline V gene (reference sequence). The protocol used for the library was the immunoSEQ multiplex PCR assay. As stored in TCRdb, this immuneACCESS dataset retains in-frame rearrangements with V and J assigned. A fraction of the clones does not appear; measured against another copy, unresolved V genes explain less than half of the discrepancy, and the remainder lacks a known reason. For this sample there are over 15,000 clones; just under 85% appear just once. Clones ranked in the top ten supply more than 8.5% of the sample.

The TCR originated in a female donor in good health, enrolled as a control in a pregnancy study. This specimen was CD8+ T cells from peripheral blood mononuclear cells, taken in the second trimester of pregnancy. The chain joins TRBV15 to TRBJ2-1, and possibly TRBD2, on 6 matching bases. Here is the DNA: TGTGCCACCAGCAGAGCCGCCCGGGGGAAGGAGAATGAGCAGTTCTTC. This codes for CATSRAARGKENEQFF.